This section outlines one TCR beta chain sequence together with its context. A much larger clone differs by one base, so this may be a read error. Noted time point: newly diagnosed GD, antithyroid drugs for less than 3 months. The TCR library was made from RNA extracted from PBMCs. The source of the patients was an endocrinology department in Xi'an, China. EDTA tubes collected around 10 milliliters of peripheral blood. CDR1 and CDR2 from the germline V gene are SGHTA and FQGNSA. This CDR3 comprises 14 residues. This specimen belongs to a study of regulatory T cells in long-lasting Graves disease. Study in general: Graves' patients, newly diagnosed, had taken antithyroid drugs under 3 months.

Building the TCR beta libraries relied on iRepertoire HTBI primers, and CDR3 regions underwent Arm-PCR. TCRdb recomputed calls from the multiplex PCR reads with MiXCR, one row per CDR3 protein. The sample has over 350,000 distinct CDR3 sequences, 15% seen once. These same data were also listed under a study on T cells in Graves' hyperthyroidism and ophthalmopathy. This second report adds: Stable disease denoted Graves' hyperthyroidism without ophthalmopathy progression within 18 months.

The sequencing here drew on peripheral blood mononuclear cells (PBMCs), taken at new diagnosis, from a patient treated with antithyroid drugs. The TCR sequence derives from a woman aged 40 to 50 with Graves disease. The chain uses TRBV7-2 and TRBJ2-1; D may match TRBD1 or TRBD2 (5 bases each). CDR3 amino acids: CASSLPGTNNEQLF. CDR3 DNA sequence: TGTGCCAGCAGCCTCCCCGGGACGAACAATGAGCAGCTCTTC.